This T cell receptor beta chain was sequenced in a study of identical twins. Broader study findings: Within monozygotic twins, out-of-frame TCR alpha sharing was underestimated by the models. It was cross-sectional statistical analysis, not following the same donors, that the conclusions relied on. Abundant beta clonotypes from cord blood had fewer insertions, unlike memory repertoires, which showed none.

Through template switching, a universal primer site was introduced, and the cDNA contained unique molecular identifiers. TCRdb passed the 5' RACE reads through MiXCR, listing each CDR3 protein once. The profile covers around 490,000 distinct CDR3 sequences, with roughly 15% appearing a single time and roughly 0.43% taken by the ten largest. This clonotype was counted at least ten times. What it binds is not known. The germline V gene has CDR1 MDHEN and CDR2 SYDVKM. V lost 3 bases, J lost 0 bases, and 12 bases lay in between. The CDR3 has 15 amino acids. The same sample was also used in a study of yellow fever vaccine responses in identical twins.

The sequence was obtained from a woman aged 18-29 years in good health. Material: CD4+ T cells sorted from blood. The chain couples TRBV28 to TRBJ2-7, with a tentative D call TRBD1 (6 bases). CDR3 bases: TGTGCCAGCAGTTTTTGGGGGCAAAGCTCCTACGAGCAGTACGTC. Translated, it gives CASSFWGQSSYEQYV.